Each of the 16 T cell receptor beta chains below was sequenced from the same sample in a study of blood T cell repertoires in COVID-19. The method was immunoSEQ multiplex PCR; TCRdb's version includes in-frame clones alone and lacks a portion of them. Counted here are 60,000 to 80,000 clones, approximately 90% occurring once; the ten biggest clones make up about 0.56%. The sequencing sample was made of peripheral blood. These TCRs come from a man in his sixties with acute or convalescent COVID-19.

The chain links TRBV2 to TRBJ1-5; D is possibly TRBD1 (5 bases). The CDR3 runs 14 residues. Germline assignment: CDR1 SNHLY and CDR2 FYNNEI. The V end lost 1 base, the J end lost 10 bases, and 14 bases lay between the germline ends. CDR3 loop: CASSEEWGPKPQHF. CDR3 nucleotide sequence: TGTGCCAGCAGTGAAGAGTGGGGCCCCAAACCCCAGCATTTT.

This chain uses TRBV11-2 with TRBJ2-7; 8 bases map to TRBD2. This CDR3 spans 16 amino acids. CDR1 is SGHAT, CDR2 FQNNGV, per germline. The trim removed 1 base at V and 0 bases at J, leaving 5 bases unmatched. CDR3: CASSLVAGLSSYEQYF. The CDR3 nucleotides are TGTGCCAGCAGCTTAGTAGCGGGACTGAGCTCCTACGAGCAGTACTTC.

This sequence joins TRBV28 and TRBJ1-2; D is uncertain. The CDR3 consists of 14 residues. Trimming removed 8 bases at V and 5 bases at J, with 18 bases between. Germline loops: CDR1 MDHEN, CDR2 SYDVKM. For the CDR3, the DNA is TGTGCCAGCGGAACGGCCCTAAAGCGTTATGGCTACACCTTC. It is translated as CASGTALKRYGYTF.

The table lists this clone with a few counts. V and J are TRBV5-1 and TRBJ2-3, with 8 positions matching TRBD2. V was pared by 3 bases and J by 1 base, with 4 bases of the junction left unmatched. Germline V CDR1 and CDR2: SGHRS, YFSETQ. This CDR3 has 15 residues. The CDR3 coding sequence is TGCGCCAGCAGCTCAGAGACTAGCGGCACAGATACGCAGTATTTT. Its translation is CASSSETSGTDTQYF.

The chain is built from TRBV19 and TRBJ2-3; no firm D call. Germline CDR1 reads LNHDA; CDR2 reads SQIVND (reference sequence). This CDR3 has 14 amino acids. Trimming removed 3 bases from V and 6 bases from J, with 13 bases in between. CDR3 residues: CASSIPPTFDTQYF. In DNA, the CDR3 is TGTGCCAGTAGTATTCCCCCTACTTTTGATACGCAGTATTTT.

The rearrangement links TRBV5-6 to TRBJ1-3; unclear D gene. V lost 4 bases, J lost 0 bases, and 11 bases lay in between. Germline CDR1 is SGHDT and CDR2 is YYEEEE. The CDR3 totals 15 residues. The CDR3: CASSPGSFSGNTIYF. CDR3 DNA: TGTGCCAGCAGCCCCGGGAGCTTCTCTGGAAACACCATATATTTT.

This clone was picked up a small number of times. The rearrangement links TRBV28 to TRBJ2-5, with 7 bases that match TRBD1. Per the germline V gene, CDR1 is MDHEN and CDR2 is SYDVKM. The trim removed 2 bases at V and 1 base at J, leaving 7 bases unmatched. This CDR3 comprises 16 residues. The CDR3: CASSLVTTGAQETQYF. CDR3 sequence (DNA): TGTGCCAGCAGTTTAGTAACCACAGGGGCCCAAGAGACCCAGTACTTC.

The J gene is TRBJ2-3, the V gene TRBV19, with a tentative D call TRBD2 (6 bases). V was trimmed by 5 bases and J by 0 bases, leaving 21 bases between them. In germline, CDR1 is LNHDA, CDR2 SQIVND (reference sequence). The CDR3 totals 18 residues. CDR3 region: CASSYRAGRGFSTDTQYF. The DNA for the CDR3 is TGTGCCAGTAGTTATCGTGCGGGACGTGGGTTTAGCACAGATACGCAGTATTTT.

This sequence joins TRBV10-2 and TRBJ2-7; D is undetermined. The CDR3 spans 14 residues. Germline CDR1 and CDR2: WSHSY and SAAADI. V lost 2 bases to trimming and J lost 0 bases, with 8 bases between them. The CDR3 here is CASSEQRNSYEQYF. DNA of the CDR3: TGCGCCAGCAGTGAGCAGCGAAACTCCTACGAGCAGTACTTC.

This chain uses TRBV7-8 with TRBJ1-4; D gene ambiguous. Trimming cost V 1 base and J 0 bases, with 12 bases left between them. The CDR3 has 17 residues. The V gene's germline CDR1 is SGHVS and CDR2 FQNEAQ. CDR3 in amino acids: CASSLVPGHTTNEKLFF. The DNA for the CDR3 is TGTGCCAGCAGCTTAGTGCCAGGTCACACAACTAATGAAAAACTGTTTTTT.

CDR3 protein: CASSLSSQGVETQYF. The CDR3 DNA sequence: TGTGCCAGCAGCTTAAGCTCACAGGGGGTTGAGACCCAGTACTTC. The rearrangement links TRBV11-2 to TRBJ2-5; 8 bases are a match to TRBD1. There are 15 residues in the CDR3. The V gene end was trimmed by 2 bases and the J gene end by 5 bases; junction bases not matched to a gene: 7. The germline V gene encodes CDR1 SGHAT and CDR2 FQNNGV.

This chain connects TRBV4-1 to TRBJ1-5; D unclear. CDR1 and CDR2 (germline): MGHRA, YSYEKL. The CDR3 covers 14 residues. The ends were cut back, 2 bases at V and 8 bases at J, with 13 bases in the middle. CDR3 sequence reads: CASSQITAAKPQHF. In DNA, the CDR3 is TGCGCCAGCAGCCAAATTACGGCGGCCAAGCCCCAGCATTTT.

The chain employs TRBV29-1 and TRBJ1-1; D uncertain. CDR3 length: 12 amino acids. The germline V and J ends were trimmed by 5 bases and 4 bases, with 11 bases remaining between them. Per germline, CDR1 SQVTM and CDR2 ANQGSEA. This CDR3 reads CSVIPRSTEAFF. The DNA for the CDR3 is TGCAGCGTTATTCCCCGTAGCACTGAAGCTTTCTTT.

CDR3: CASSLTPSNQPQHF. CDR3 coding DNA: TGTGCCAGCAGCTTGACACCGAGCAATCAGCCCCAGCATTTT. This chain links TRBV5-5 with TRBJ1-5; D gene unclear. Trimming shortened V by 1 base and J by 1 base, and 6 bases separated the two germline ends. The length of the CDR3 is 14 residues. The germline CDR1 and CDR2 sequences are SGHKS and YYEKEE (reference sequence).

The chain combines TRBV7-6 with TRBJ1-5; 9 bases are a match to TRBD1. Germline V gives CDR1 SGHVS, CDR2 FNYEAQ. This CDR3 is 15 amino acids long. Unmatched junction bases numbered 9, after V lost 5 bases and J lost 7 bases. In DNA, the CDR3 is TGTGCCAGCAGCCCAGGGACAGGGATCGGGCAGCCCCAGCATTTT. It encodes CASSPGTGIGQPQHF.

The rearrangement joins TRBV11-2 to TRBJ2-2, with TRBD2 matching 7 bases. Germline assignment: CDR1 SGHAT and CDR2 FQNNGV. The CDR3 is made up of 15 amino acids. V lost 0 bases, J lost 3 bases, and 1 base stayed unmatched. The CDR3 region has the DNA TGTGCCAGCAGCTTAGACCTAGCGGACACCGGGGAGCTGTTTTTT. Encoded protein: CASSLDLADTGELFF.